The 27 T cell receptor beta chains below come from one sample, sequenced in a study of blood T cell repertoires in COVID-19. TCRdb keeps only in-frame clones here, not all; method: immunoSEQ multiplex PCR. The repertoire includes 51,000 or so clones, about four fifths of them detected once, and over 20% sits in the top ten. The specimen sequenced was peripheral blood. The receptors here all came from a woman older than 75 with COVID-19, enrolled during active disease.

This clone was detected once. The chain joins TRBV5-3 to TRBJ1-2; no clear D gene. TRBV5-3 is classed as an ORF, of uncertain function. The CDR3 has 12 residues. V lost 0 bases and J lost 5, with 5 bases in between. CDR3 region: CARSLVRYGYTF. The CDR3, as DNA: TGTGCCAGAAGCTTGGTGAGATATGGCTACACCTTC.

The V and J genes are TRBV18 and TRBJ1-5, with 12 bases matching TRBD1. The CDR3 contains 16 residues. The junction had 5 bases not matched to a gene; V was cut back by 5 bases and J by 3 bases. CDR1 is KGHSH, CDR2 LQKENI, per germline. The CDR3 bases are TGTGCCAGCTCATCGGGACAGGGGGCCAACAATCAGCCCCAGCATTTT. Protein product: CASSSGQGANNQPQHF.

The chain carries TRBV5-1 and TRBJ1-6; 10 bases map to TRBD1. Germline trimming cut 4 bases from V and 5 bases from J; bases unmatched to any gene: 3. Germline lookup yields CDR1 SGHRS and CDR2 YFSETQ. The CDR3 has 15 amino acids. CDR3 loop: CASSAGTGDNSPLHF. CDR3 coding DNA: TGCGCCAGCAGCGCCGGGACAGGGGATAATTCACCCCTCCACTTT.

J is TRBJ1-1 and V is TRBV18; TRBD1 matches at 8 bases. This CDR3 has 13 amino acids. V gave up 8 bases and J gave up 2 bases; unmatched junction bases: 4. Germline-derived CDR1 and CDR2 are KGHSH and LQKENI. CDR3 coding DNA: TGTGCCAGCCTAGGGACAGGCAACACTGAAGCTTTCTTT. Its protein product is CASLGTGNTEAFF. Combining the CDR3 with reference TRBV18 and TRBJ1-1 gives the whole variable domain NAGVMQNPRHLVRRRGQEARLRCSPMKGHSHVYWYRQLPEEGLKFMVYLQKENIIDESGMPKERFSAEFPKEGPSILRIQQVVRGDSAAYFCASLGTGNTEAFFGQGTRLTVV.

The V call is TRBV6-2 or TRBV6-3, the J call TRBJ1-6; D ambiguous. Per the germline V gene, CDR1 is MNHEY and CDR2 is SVGEGT. V shed 2 bases and J shed 11 bases, with 4 bases lying between them. There are 11 residues in the CDR3. DNA of the CDR3: TGTGCCAGCAGTTACGGAGCACCCCTCCACTTT. As protein: CASSYGAPLHF.

V is TRBV19 and J is TRBJ1-2; the D gene is possibly TRBD1 (5 bases). V was trimmed by 7 bases and J by 4 bases, leaving 10 bases between them. Germline assignment: CDR1 LNHDA and CDR2 SQIVND (reference sequence). This CDR3 contains 12 residues. The CDR3 reads CASKTAGYGYTF. The CDR3 bases are TGTGCCAGTAAGACAGCAGGCTATGGCTACACCTTC. The variable domain in full, with the rest retrieved from reference TRBV19 and TRBJ1-2, is DGGITQSPKYLFRKEGQNVTLSCEQNLNHDAMYWYRQDPGQGLRLIYYSQIVNDFQKGDIAEGYSVSREKKESFPLTVTSAQKNPTAFYLCASKTAGYGYTFGSGTRLTVV.

This sequence joins TRBV19 and TRBJ1-5, with D perhaps TRBD1 (5 bases). The germline gives CDR1 LNHDA, CDR2 SQIVND (reference sequence). The CDR3 runs to 17 residues. Trimming removed 7 bases from V and 0 bases from J, with 19 bases in between. Here the CDR3 DNA reads TGTGCCAGTACCCCTATTGTCGGGCAGGGTAGCAATCAGCCCCAGCATTTT. Translated: CASTPIVGQGSNQPQHF.

This rearrangement joins TRBV4-1 to TRBJ2-7; the match to TRBD1 covers 9 bases. The CDR3 sequence is 16 residues long. Losses at the gene ends were 2 bases for V and 6 bases for J; bases not matched to a gene: 11. Germline values: CDR1 MGHRA, CDR2 YSYEKL. The CDR3 DNA reads as TGCGCCAGCAGCCAATTCGGTGGGACAGGGATGGGCGAGCAGTACTTC. This translates into CASSQFGGTGMGEQYF.

This rearrangement joins TRBV19 to TRBJ2-3; 9 bases are a match to TRBD2. CDR1 is LNHDA and CDR2 is SQIVND in the germline V gene (reference sequence). The ends lost 3 bases at V and 5 bases at J; junction bases unmatched: 18. The CDR3 is 19 residues long. In DNA, the CDR3 is TGTGCCAGTAGTATGTTTTTCAGCGGGAGGTCAGCATCCGTAGATACGCAGTATTTT. The encoded protein is CASSMFFSGRSASVDTQYF.

The chain uses TRBV24-1 and TRBJ2-2; 7 nucleotides line up with TRBD2. This CDR3 has 14 residues. The ends lost 5 bases at V and 7 bases at J; junction bases unmatched: 6. Looked up from germline, CDR1 is KGHDR and CDR2 is SFDVKD. The DNA of the CDR3 is TGTGCCACCAGTGTGGCGGGAGCGGTCGGGGAGCTGTTTTTT. Amino acid sequence: CATSVAGAVGELFF.

The chain has TRBV5-8 and TRBJ1-5; no reliable D call. The germline V gene has CDR1 SGHTS and CDR2 YDEGEE. Trimming cost V 7 bases and J 5 bases, with 7 bases left between them. The CDR3 spans 11 residues. This chain's CDR3 is CASRLDQPQHF. CDR3 DNA sequence: TGTGCCAGCCGACTCGATCAGCCCCAGCATTTT.

The V and J genes are TRBV6-1 and TRBJ2-4; maybe TRBD1 (5 bases). In germline, CDR1 is MNHNS, CDR2 SASEGT. The CDR3 is 16 amino acids. The germline V and J ends were trimmed by 3 bases and 0 bases, with 12 bases remaining between them. DNA for the CDR3: TGTGCCAGCAGTGATGGGATGGGGCTAGCCAAAAACATTCAGTACTTC. It codes for CASSDGMGLAKNIQYF.

V usage is TRBV29-1 and J usage is TRBJ2-1, with TRBD2 matching 8 bases. Germline trimming cut 6 bases from V and 7 bases from J; bases unmatched to any gene: 14. The CDR3 spans 15 residues. Per germline, CDR1 SQVTM and CDR2 ANQGSEA. The CDR3 is CSVPGGTRSLNEQFF. As DNA, the CDR3 is TGCAGCGTCCCTGGAGGGACTAGGTCCCTGAATGAGCAGTTCTTC.

The genes are TRBV5-4 and TRBJ2-2, with D perhaps matching TRBD2 (5 bases). Germline CDR1 SGHNT, CDR2 YYREEE (reference sequence). The CDR3 has 15 residues. V gave up 4 bases and J gave up 4 bases, with 14 bases separating them. The CDR3 protein is CASSAAQTITGELFF. The CDR3 DNA sequence: TGTGCCAGCAGCGCGGCCCAGACTATCACCGGGGAGCTGTTTTTT.

This chain uses TRBV4-1 with TRBJ1-5; D call uncertain. V lost 2 bases, J lost 6 bases, and 17 bases lay in between. The germline CDR1 and CDR2 sequences are MGHRA and YSYEKL. The CDR3 consists of 16 residues. The CDR3 here is CASSQSLDRTLQPQHF. CDR3 DNA sequence: TGCGCCAGCAGCCAAAGCCTAGACCGTACCCTTCAGCCCCAGCATTTT.

The gene calls are TRBV5-5 and TRBJ1-5; D might be TRBD1 (5 bases). The CDR3 spans 15 residues. Germline V CDR1 and CDR2: SGHKS, YYEKEE (reference sequence). V lost 0 bases and J 3 bases, leaving 10 bases between the germline ends. The chain's CDR3 is CASSLAGVTNQPQHF. The CDR3 nucleotides read TGTGCCAGCAGCTTGGCGGGGGTCACCAATCAGCCCCAGCATTTT.

The chain employs TRBV28 and TRBJ1-2, with no clear D. This CDR3 has 13 amino acids. V lost 2 bases, J lost 4 bases, and 8 bases lay in between. CDR1 is MDHEN, CDR2 SYDVKM, per germline. The CDR3 DNA follows: TGTGCCAGCAGTTTAGGCAGTGCCTATGGCTACACCTTC. Amino acids: CASSLGSAYGYTF.

This rearrangement joins TRBV19 to TRBJ2-2, with 10 bases identical to TRBD1. This CDR3 has 14 residues. CDR1 and CDR2 (germline): LNHDA, SQIVND (reference sequence). Germline trimming cut 6 bases from V and 5 bases from J; bases unmatched to any gene: 3. In DNA, the CDR3 is TGTGCCAGTAGGGACAGGGGGATAACCGGGGAGCTGTTTTTT. This translates into CASRDRGITGELFF.

V usage is TRBV6-6 and J usage is TRBJ2-1; a weak D match, TRBD2 (6 bases). The CDR3 contains 15 residues. Germline V gene sequence: CDR1 MNHNY, CDR2 SVGAGI (reference sequence). The germline V and J ends were trimmed by 6 bases and 4 bases, with 16 bases remaining between them. CDR3 DNA sequence: TGTGCCAGCAGCCTTGGGGGACTTCCTTACAATGAGCAGTTCTTC. Translation: CASSLGGLPYNEQFF.

This clone appeared a single time. V gene TRBV18 combines with J gene TRBJ2-7; 14 positions match TRBD2. Germline V gene lookup returns CDR1 KGHSH and CDR2 LQKENI. The CDR3 has 17 amino acids. J gave up 5 bases and V 5 bases, and 11 bases lay outside the gene matches. The chain's CDR3 is CASSMRRTSGRWDEQYF. The CDR3 bases are TGTGCCAGCTCAATGAGACGGACTAGCGGGAGGTGGGACGAGCAGTACTTC.

The rearrangement joins TRBV5-1 to TRBJ1-1; tentative D call: TRBD1 (6 bases). Germline lookup yields CDR1 SGHRS and CDR2 YFSETQ. V gave up 6 bases and J gave up 3 bases, with 15 bases separating them. The CDR3 runs 14 residues. CDR3 protein: CASKTGLGYTEAFF. CDR3 nucleotides: TGCGCCAGCAAAACAGGGTTAGGATACACTGAAGCTTTCTTT.

The V and J genes are TRBV2 and TRBJ2-7, with 8 nucleotides matching TRBD1. Germline V gene sequence: CDR1 SNHLY, CDR2 FYNNEI. V gave up 7 bases and J gave up 6 bases; unmatched junction bases: 8. This CDR3 is built from 13 residues. CDR3: CASTEDRAREQYF. The DNA of the CDR3 is TGTGCCAGCACCGAGGACAGGGCCCGCGAGCAGTACTTC.

The chain uses TRBV5-1 and TRBJ2-3; 10 positions match TRBD2. J gave up 6 bases and V 4 bases, and 8 bases lay outside the gene matches. The CDR3 length is 15 residues. From germline, CDR1 is SGHRS and CDR2 YFSETQ. The CDR3 loop reads CASSPRTSGGDTQYF. CDR3 bases: TGCGCCAGCAGCCCCCGGACTAGCGGTGGGGATACGCAGTATTTT. The variable domain in full, with the rest retrieved from reference TRBV5-1 and TRBJ2-3, is KAGVTQTPRYLIKTRGQQVTLSCSPISGHRSVSWYQQTPGQGLQFLFEYFSETQRNKGNFPGRFSGRQFSNSRSEMNVSTLELGDSALYLCASSPRTSGGDTQYFGPGTRLTVL.

This rearrangement joins TRBV5-5 to TRBJ1-2; TRBD1 might be the D (5 bases). The V end lost 4 bases, the J end lost 7 bases, and 11 bases lay between the germline ends. The CDR3 contains 12 residues. CDR1 and CDR2 from the germline V gene are SGHKS and YYEKEE (reference sequence). CDR3 DNA sequence: TGTGCCAGCAGCCCAGGGTACCCTGGCTACACCTTC. Residues: CASSPGYPGYTF.

The chain combines TRBV7-9 with TRBJ2-1; possibly TRBD2 for D (6 bases). Germline loops: CDR1 SEHNR, CDR2 FQNEAQ (reference sequence). V was cut by 1 base and J by 6 bases, with 13 bases left in between. This CDR3 contains 15 residues. The CDR3 bases are TGTGCCAGCAGCTTAGTTGGGGGAGGCCCCAATGAGCAGTTCTTC. Translation: CASSLVGGGPNEQFF. Full variable domain (missing parts from reference TRBV7-9 and TRBJ2-1): DTGVSQNPRHKITKRGQNVTFRCDPISEHNRLYWYRQTLGQGPEFLTYFQNEAQLEKSRLLSDRFSAERPKGSFSTLEIQRTEQGDSAMYLCASSLVGGGPNEQFFGPGTRLTVL.

This sequence joins TRBV18 and TRBJ1-2, with unresolved D. CDR1 is KGHSH, CDR2 LQKENI, per germline. Trimming stripped 4 bases from V and 8 bases from J, with 11 bases between. This CDR3 contains 12 residues. CDR3 sequence: CASSRLGRGYTF. The CDR3 region has the DNA TGTGCCAGCTCACGACTAGGGAGGGGCTACACCTTC.

Only one count was recorded for this clone. The genes are TRBV20-1 and TRBJ2-1; the D gene could be TRBD1 or TRBD2 (6 bases each). CDR3 length equals 15 residues. V was clipped by 3 bases and J by 1 base, with 13 bases between them. The germline V gene encodes CDR1 DFQATT and CDR2 SNEGSKA (reference sequence). As DNA, the CDR3 is TGCAGTGCTAGTGGGGGGCAACGATCCTACAATGAGCAGTTCTTC. Protein sequence: CSASGGQRSYNEQFF.